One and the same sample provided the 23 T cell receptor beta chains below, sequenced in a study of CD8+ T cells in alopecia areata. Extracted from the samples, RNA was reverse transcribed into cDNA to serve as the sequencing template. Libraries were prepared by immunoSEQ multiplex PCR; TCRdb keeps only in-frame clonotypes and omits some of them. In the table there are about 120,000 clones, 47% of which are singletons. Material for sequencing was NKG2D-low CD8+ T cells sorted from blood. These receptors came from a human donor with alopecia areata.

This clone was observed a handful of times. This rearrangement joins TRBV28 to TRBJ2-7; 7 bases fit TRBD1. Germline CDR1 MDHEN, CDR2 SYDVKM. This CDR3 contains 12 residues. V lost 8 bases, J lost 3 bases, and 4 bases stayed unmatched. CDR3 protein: CASGDSRYEQYF. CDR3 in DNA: TGTGCCAGCGGGGACAGCCGCTACGAGCAGTACTTC.

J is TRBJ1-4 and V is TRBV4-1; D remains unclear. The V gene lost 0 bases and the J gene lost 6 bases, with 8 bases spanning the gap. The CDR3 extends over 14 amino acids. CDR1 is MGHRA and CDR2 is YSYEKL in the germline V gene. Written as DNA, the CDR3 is TGCGCCAGCAGCCAAGATCCCCGGGATGAAAAACTGTTTTTT. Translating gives CASSQDPRDEKLFF.

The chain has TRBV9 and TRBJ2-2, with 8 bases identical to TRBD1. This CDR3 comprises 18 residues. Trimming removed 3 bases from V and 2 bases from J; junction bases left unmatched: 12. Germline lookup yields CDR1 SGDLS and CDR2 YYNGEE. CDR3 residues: CASSATRQDRDNTGELFF. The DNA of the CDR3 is TGTGCCAGCAGCGCGACGCGCCAGGACAGGGACAACACCGGGGAGCTGTTTTTT.

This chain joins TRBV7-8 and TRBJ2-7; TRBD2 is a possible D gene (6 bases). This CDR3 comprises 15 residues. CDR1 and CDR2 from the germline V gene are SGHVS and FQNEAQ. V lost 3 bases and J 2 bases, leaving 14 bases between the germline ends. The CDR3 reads CASSFLGLPAYEQYF. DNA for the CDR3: TGTGCCAGCAGCTTCTTGGGACTGCCAGCCTACGAGCAGTACTTC. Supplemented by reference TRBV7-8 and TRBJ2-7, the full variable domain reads GAGVSQSPRYKVAKRGQDVALRCDPISGHVSLFWYQQALGQGPEFLTYFQNEAQLDKSGLPSDRFFAERPEGSVSTLKIQRTQQEDSAVYLCASSFLGLPAYEQYFGPGTRLTVT.

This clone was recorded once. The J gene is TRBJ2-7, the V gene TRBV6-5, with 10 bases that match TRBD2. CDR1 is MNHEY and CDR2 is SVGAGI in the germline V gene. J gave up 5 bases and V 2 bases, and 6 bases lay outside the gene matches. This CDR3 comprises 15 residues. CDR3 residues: CASSYATSGTNEQYF. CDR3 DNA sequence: TGTGCCAGCAGTTACGCTACTAGCGGGACCAACGAGCAGTACTTC.

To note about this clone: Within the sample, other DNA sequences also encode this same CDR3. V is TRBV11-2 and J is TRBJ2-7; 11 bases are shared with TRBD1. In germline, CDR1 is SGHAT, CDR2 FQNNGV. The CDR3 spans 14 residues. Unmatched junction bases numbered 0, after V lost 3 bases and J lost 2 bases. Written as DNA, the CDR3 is TGTGCCAGCAGCTTGGGACAGGGGGCCTACGAGCAGTACTTC. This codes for CASSLGQGAYEQYF. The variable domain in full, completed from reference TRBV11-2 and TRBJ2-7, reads EAGVAQSPRYKIIEKRQSVAFWCNPISGHATLYWYQQILGQGPKLLIQFQNNGVVDDSQLPKDRFSAERLKGVDSTLKIQPAKLEDSAVYLCASSLGQGAYEQYFGPGTRLTVT.

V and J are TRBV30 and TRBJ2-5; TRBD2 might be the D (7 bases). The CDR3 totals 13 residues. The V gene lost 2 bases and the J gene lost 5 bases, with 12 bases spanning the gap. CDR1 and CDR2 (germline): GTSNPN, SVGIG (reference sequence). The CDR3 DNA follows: TGTGCCTGGAGTCCCGGGGGGCCGGAGACCCAGTACTTC. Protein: CAWSPGGPETQYF.

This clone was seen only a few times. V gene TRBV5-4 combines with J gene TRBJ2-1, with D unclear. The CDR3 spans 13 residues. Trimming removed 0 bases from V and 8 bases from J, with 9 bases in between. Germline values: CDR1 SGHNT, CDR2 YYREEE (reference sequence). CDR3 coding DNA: TGTGCCAGCAGCTTGGGAGACAATCATGAGCAGTTCTTC. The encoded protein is CASSLGDNHEQFF. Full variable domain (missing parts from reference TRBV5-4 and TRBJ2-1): ETGVTQSPTHLIKTRGQQVTLRCSSQSGHNTVSWYQQALGQGPQFIFQYYREEENGRGNFPPRFSGLQFPNYSSELNVNALELDDSALYLCASSLGDNHEQFFGPGTRLTVL.

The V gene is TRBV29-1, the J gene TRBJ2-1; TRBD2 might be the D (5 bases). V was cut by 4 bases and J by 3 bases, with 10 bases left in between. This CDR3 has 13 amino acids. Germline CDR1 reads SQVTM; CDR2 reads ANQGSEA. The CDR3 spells CSVGVGVYNEQFF. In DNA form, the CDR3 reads TGCAGCGTTGGTGTGGGAGTCTACAATGAGCAGTTCTTC.

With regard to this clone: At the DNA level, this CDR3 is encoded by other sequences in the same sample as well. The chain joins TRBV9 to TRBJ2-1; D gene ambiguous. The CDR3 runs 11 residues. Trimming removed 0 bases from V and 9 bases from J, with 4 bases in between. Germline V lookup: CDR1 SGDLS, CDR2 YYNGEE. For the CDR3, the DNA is TGTGCCAGCAGCGTAGGTCGTGAGCAGTTCTTC. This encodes CASSVGREQFF.

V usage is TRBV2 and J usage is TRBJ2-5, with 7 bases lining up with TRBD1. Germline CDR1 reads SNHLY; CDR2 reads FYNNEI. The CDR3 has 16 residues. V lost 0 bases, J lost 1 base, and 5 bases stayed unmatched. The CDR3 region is CASSEAGQDPQETQYF. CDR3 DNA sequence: TGTGCCAGCAGTGAAGCTGGACAGGACCCCCAAGAGACCCAGTACTTC.

The CDR3 loop is CASSGEGDREQFF. The CDR3 region has the DNA TGTGCCAGCAGCGGGGAGGGGGATCGGGAGCAGTTCTTC. This chain links TRBV9 with TRBJ2-1, with D perhaps TRBD2 (7 bases). V was cut by 3 bases and J by 10 bases, with 14 bases left in between. Per the germline V gene, CDR1 is SGDLS and CDR2 is YYNGEE. This CDR3 has 13 amino acids.

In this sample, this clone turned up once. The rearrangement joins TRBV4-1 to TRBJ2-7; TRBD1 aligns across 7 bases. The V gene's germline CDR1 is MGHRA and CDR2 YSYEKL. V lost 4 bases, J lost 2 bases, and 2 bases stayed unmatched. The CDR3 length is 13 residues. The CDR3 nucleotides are TGCGCCAGCAGCCCCGGACAGGCCTACGAGCAGTACTTC. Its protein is CASSPGQAYEQYF.

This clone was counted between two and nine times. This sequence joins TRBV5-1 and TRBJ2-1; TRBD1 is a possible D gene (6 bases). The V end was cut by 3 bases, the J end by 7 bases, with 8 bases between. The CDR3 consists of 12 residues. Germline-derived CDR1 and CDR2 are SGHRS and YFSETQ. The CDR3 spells CASSWTANEQFF. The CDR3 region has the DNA TGCGCCAGCAGCTGGACAGCGAATGAGCAGTTCTTC.

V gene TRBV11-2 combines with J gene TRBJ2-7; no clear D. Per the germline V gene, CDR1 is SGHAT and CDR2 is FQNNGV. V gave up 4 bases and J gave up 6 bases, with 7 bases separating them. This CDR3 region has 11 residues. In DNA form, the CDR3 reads TGTGCCAGCAGCTGGACCGTCGAGCAGTACTTC. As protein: CASSWTVEQYF.

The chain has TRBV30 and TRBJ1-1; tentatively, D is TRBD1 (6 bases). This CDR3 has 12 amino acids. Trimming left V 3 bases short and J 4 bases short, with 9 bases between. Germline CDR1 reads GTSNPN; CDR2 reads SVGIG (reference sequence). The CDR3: CAWSRGFTEAFF. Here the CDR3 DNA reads TGTGCCTGGAGCAGGGGATTCACTGAAGCTTTCTTT.

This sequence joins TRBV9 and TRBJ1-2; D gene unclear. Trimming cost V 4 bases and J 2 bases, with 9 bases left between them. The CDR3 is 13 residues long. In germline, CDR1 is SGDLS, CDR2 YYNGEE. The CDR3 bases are TGTGCCAGCAGCCCCCCGGCCAACTATGGCTACACCTTC. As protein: CASSPPANYGYTF.

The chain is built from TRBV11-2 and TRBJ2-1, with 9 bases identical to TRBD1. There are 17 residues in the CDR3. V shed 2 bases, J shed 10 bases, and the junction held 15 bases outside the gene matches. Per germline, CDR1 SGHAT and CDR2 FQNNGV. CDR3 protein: CASSLLLGTGTDREQFF. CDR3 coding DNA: TGTGCCAGCAGCTTATTGCTCGGGACAGGGACGGATAGGGAGCAGTTCTTC.

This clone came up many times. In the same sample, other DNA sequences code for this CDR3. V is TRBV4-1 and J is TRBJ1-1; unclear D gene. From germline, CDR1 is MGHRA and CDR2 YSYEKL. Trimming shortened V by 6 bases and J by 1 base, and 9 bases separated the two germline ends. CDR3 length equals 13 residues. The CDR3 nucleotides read TGCGCCAGCAGTCCCGACGGGAACACTGAAGCTTTCTTT. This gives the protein CASSPDGNTEAFF.

The CDR3 region is CSVEGEDRGQDGELFF. CDR3 in DNA: TGCAGCGTTGAAGGGGAGGACAGGGGGCAAGACGGGGAGCTGTTTTTT. The chain has TRBV29-1 and TRBJ2-2; 11 positions agree with TRBD1. The CDR3 is 16 residues long. The J segment lost 7 bases and the V segment lost 1 base, leaving 8 bases of the junction unmatched. Germline V gene sequence: CDR1 SQVTM, CDR2 ANQGSEA.

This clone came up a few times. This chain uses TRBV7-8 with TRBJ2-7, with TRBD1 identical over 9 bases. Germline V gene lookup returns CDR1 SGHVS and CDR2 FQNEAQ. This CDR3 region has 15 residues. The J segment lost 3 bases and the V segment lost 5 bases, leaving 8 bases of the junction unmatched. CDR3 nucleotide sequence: TGTGCCAGCAGCGCCGCCGGGACAGGGTTCTACGAGCAGTACTTC. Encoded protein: CASSAAGTGFYEQYF.

CDR3 sequence reads: CASSPAGARETQYF. The CDR3 coding sequence is TGTGCCAGCAGTCCAGCGGGAGCCAGAGAGACCCAGTACTTC. J is TRBJ2-5 and V is TRBV6-6, with TRBD2 matching 8 bases. Germline V gene lookup returns CDR1 MNHNY and CDR2 SVGAGI (reference sequence). V lost 5 bases and J lost 4; bases outside the gene matches: 6. The CDR3 runs 14 residues.

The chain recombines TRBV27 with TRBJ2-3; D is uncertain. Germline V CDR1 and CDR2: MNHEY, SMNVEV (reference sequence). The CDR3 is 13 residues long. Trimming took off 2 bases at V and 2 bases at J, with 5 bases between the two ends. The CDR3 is CASSLVVTDTQYF. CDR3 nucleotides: TGTGCCAGCAGTTTAGTAGTCACAGATACGCAGTATTTT.